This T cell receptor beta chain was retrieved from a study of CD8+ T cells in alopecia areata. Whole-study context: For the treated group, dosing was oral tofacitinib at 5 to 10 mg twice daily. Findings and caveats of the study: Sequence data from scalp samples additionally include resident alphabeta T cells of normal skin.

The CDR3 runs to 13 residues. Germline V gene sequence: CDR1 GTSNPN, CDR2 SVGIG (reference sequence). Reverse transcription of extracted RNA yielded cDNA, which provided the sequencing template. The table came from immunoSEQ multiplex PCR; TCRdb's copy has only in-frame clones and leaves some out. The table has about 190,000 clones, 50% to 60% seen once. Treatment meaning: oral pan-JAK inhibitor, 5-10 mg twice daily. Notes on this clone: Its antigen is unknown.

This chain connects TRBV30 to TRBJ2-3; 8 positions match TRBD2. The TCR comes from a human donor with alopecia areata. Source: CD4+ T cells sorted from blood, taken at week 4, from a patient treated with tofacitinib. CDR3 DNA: TGTGCGCGAGCTAGCGGGAGCACAGATACGCAGTATTTT. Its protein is CARASGSTDTQYF. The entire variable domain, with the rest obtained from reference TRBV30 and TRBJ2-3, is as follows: SQTIHQWPATLVQPVGSPLSLECTVEGTSNPNLYWYRQAAGRGLQLLFYSVGIGQISSEVPQNLSASRPQDRQFILSSKKLLLSDSGFYLCARASGSTDTQYFGPGTRLTVL.